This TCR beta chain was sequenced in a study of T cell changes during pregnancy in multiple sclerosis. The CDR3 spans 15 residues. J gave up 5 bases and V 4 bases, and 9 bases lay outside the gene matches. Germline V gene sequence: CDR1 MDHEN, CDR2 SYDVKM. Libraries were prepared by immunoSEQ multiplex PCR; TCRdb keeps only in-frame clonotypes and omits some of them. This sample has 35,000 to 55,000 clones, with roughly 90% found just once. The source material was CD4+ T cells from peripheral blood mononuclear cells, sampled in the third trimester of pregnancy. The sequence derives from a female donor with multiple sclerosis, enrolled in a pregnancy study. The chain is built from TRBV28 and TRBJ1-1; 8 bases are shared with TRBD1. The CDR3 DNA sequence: TGTGCCAGCAGTTCCCCTCACCAGGGGGCGACTGAAGCTTTCTTT. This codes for CASSSPHQGATEAFF.